The T cell receptor (beta chain) under discussion was sequenced for a study of technical replicates of blood from a few donors. Clones were sequenced by immunoSEQ multiplex PCR, and TCRdb holds only the in-frame ones, with some missing. The table lists some 80,000 clones, roughly 96% of them singletons, with about 0.3% in the top ten. J gave up 9 bases and V 3 bases, and 5 bases lay outside the gene matches. From germline, CDR1 is DFQATT and CDR2 SNEGSKA (reference sequence). CDR3 length: 11 residues. This chain joins TRBV20-1 and TRBJ2-7, with TRBD1 identical over 7 bases. The specimen sequenced was T cells isolated from PBMCs. The receptor was isolated from a human donor in good health. CDR3 amino acids: CSARDRLWQYF. Here the CDR3 DNA reads TGCAGTGCTAGGGACAGGTTATGGCAGTACTTC.